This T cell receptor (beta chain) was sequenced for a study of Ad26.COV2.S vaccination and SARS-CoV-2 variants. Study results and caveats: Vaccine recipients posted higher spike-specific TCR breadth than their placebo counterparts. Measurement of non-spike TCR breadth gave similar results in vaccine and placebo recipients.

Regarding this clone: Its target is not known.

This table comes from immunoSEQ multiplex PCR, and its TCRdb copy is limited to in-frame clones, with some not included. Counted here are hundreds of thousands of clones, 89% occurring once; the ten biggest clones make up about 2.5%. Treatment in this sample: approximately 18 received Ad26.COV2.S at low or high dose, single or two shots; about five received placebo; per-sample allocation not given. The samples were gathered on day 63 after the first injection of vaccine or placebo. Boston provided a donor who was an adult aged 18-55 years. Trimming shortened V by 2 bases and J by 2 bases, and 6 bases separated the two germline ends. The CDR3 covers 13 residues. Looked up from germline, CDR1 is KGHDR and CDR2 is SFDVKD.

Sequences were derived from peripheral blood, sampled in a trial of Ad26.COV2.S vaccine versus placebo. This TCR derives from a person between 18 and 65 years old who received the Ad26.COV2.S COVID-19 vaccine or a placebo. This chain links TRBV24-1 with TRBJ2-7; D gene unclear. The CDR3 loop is CATSDSSTYEQYF. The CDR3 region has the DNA TGTGCCACCAGTGATTCGAGCACCTACGAGCAGTACTTC.